Shown below are 8 T cell receptor beta chains from a single sample sequenced in a study of cytomegalovirus exposure and HLA in healthy donors. PCR primers comprised 60 Vbeta and 13 Jbeta primers. TCRdb's copy holds only in-frame clones and misses some; the assay was immunoSEQ multiplex PCR. The profile shows just under 250,000 clones, roughly 82% of them singletons. The material sequenced was PBMCs. These receptors were taken from a woman aged 40 to 49 in good health and CMV-seropositive.

This clone was seen only a few times. This chain joins TRBV7-6 and TRBJ2-7; 9 bases line up with TRBD1. CDR1 is SGHVS, CDR2 FNYEAQ, per germline. V shed 2 bases and J 6 bases; nucleotides not matched to a gene: 8. This CDR3 region has 15 residues. The CDR3 here is CASSLLGQGRGEQYF. DNA for the CDR3: TGTGCCAGCAGCTTACTTGGACAGGGGAGAGGCGAGCAGTACTTC.

The rearrangement joins TRBV7-2 to TRBJ2-3; 13 nucleotides align to TRBD2. CDR1 and CDR2 from the germline V gene are SGHTA and FQGNSA. V was clipped by 5 bases and J by 0 bases; unmatched bases: 5. CDR3 length equals 17 residues. The CDR3 coding sequence is TGTGCCAGCAGCCCGCGACTAGCGGGGGGCAGCACAGATACGCAGTATTTT. It translates to CASSPRLAGGSTDTQYF.

This chain joins TRBV5-5 and TRBJ1-5; TRBD1 matches 9 bases. J was trimmed by 1 base and V by 5 bases; bases with no gene match: 7. The CDR3 length is 16 residues. Germline CDR1 SGHKS, CDR2 YYEKEE (reference sequence). CDR3 bases: TGTGCCAGCAGGCGGACAGGGGATGAGAGCAATCAGCCCCAGCATTTT. Its translation is CASRRTGDESNQPQHF.

This rearrangement joins TRBV9 to TRBJ2-7, with 11 nucleotides matching TRBD2. Germline CDR1 and CDR2: SGDLS and YYNGEE. This CDR3 is 14 amino acids long. V trimming: 4 bases; J trimming: 4 bases; junction bases outside the gene matches: 4. The CDR3 spells CASSFGTSGYEQYF. CDR3 bases: TGTGCCAGCAGCTTCGGGACTAGCGGTTACGAGCAGTACTTC.

The chain is built from TRBV9 and TRBJ1-1; no clear D gene. V shed 3 bases and J shed 0 bases, with 6 bases lying between them. Germline CDR1 is SGDLS and CDR2 is YYNGEE. CDR3 length: 13 amino acids. This CDR3 is CASSGVLNTEAFF. Here the CDR3 DNA reads TGTGCCAGCAGCGGCGTGCTGAACACTGAAGCTTTCTTT.

The gene calls are TRBV5-6 and TRBJ1-2; 7 nucleotides align to TRBD1. This CDR3 comprises 12 residues. V was clipped by 6 bases and J by 7 bases; unmatched bases: 6. Germline-derived CDR1 and CDR2 are SGHDT and YYEEEE. The CDR3 reads CASTLTGVGYTF. Written as DNA, the CDR3 is TGTGCCAGCACTCTAACAGGGGTTGGCTACACCTTC.

The V and J genes are TRBV7-8 and TRBJ2-3, with TRBD2 matching over 7 bases. CDR3 length: 15 residues. V lost 5 bases, J lost 7 bases, and 12 bases stayed unmatched. Germline-derived CDR1 and CDR2 are SGHVS and FQNEAQ. CDR3 loop: CASSLSRGVRNTQYF. Written as DNA, the CDR3 is TGTGCCAGCAGCCTTAGCCGGGGGGTAAGGAATACGCAGTATTTT.

The chain links TRBV30 to TRBJ1-3; D unclear. The CDR3 has 14 residues. CDR1 and CDR2 from the germline V gene are GTSNPN and SVGIG (reference sequence). Trimming pared 4 bases from V and 0 bases from J, leaving 10 bases between. The CDR3 region has the DNA TGTGCCTGGAACCAGGCATACTCTGGAAACACCATATATTTT. Amino acids: CAWNQAYSGNTIYF.